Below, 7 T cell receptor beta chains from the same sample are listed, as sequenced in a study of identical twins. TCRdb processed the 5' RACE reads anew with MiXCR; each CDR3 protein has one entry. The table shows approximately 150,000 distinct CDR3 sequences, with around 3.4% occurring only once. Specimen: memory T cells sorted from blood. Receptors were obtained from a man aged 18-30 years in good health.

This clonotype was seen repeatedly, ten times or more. The CDR3 region is CASSLKAPGSGSLRETQYF. The CDR3 DNA follows: TGTGCCAGCAGCTTAAAGGCCCCCGGTAGCGGGAGTCTCCGGGAGACCCAGTACTTC. This chain uses TRBV7-3 with TRBJ2-5, with 9 bases lining up with TRBD2. The ends lost 1 base at V and 5 bases at J; junction bases unmatched: 17. This CDR3 contains 19 residues. CDR1 SGHTA and CDR2 FQGTGA come from the germline V gene. The full variable domain, in which reference TRBV7-3 and TRBJ2-5 provide the parts outside the CDR3, is GAGVSQTPSNKVTEKGKYVELRCDPISGHTALYWYRQSLGQGPEFLIYFQGTGAADDSGLPNDRFFAVRPEGSVSTLKIQRTERGDSAVYLCASSLKAPGSGSLRETQYFGPGTRLLVL.

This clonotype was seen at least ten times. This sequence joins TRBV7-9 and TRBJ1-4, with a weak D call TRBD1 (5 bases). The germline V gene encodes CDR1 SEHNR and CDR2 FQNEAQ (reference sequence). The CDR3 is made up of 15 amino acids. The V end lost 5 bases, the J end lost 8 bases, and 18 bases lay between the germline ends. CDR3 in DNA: TGTGCCAGCAGCAGGGGAATCCGACGAGACGAAAAACTGTTTTTT. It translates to CASSRGIRRDEKLFF.

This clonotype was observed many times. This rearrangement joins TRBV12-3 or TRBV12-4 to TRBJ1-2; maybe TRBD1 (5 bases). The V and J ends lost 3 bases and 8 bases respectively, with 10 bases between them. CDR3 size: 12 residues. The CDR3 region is CASSFSGRGYTF. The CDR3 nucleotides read TGTGCCAGCAGTTTTTCAGGGAGGGGCTACACCTTC.

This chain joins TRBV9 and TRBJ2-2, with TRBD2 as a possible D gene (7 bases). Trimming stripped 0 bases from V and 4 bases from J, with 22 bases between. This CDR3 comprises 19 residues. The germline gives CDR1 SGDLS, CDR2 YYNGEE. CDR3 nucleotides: TGTGCCAGCAGCGTAGCAGGAGCCCGCGGGGGCTACGGCACCGGGGAGCTGTTTTTT. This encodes CASSVAGARGGYGTGELFF.

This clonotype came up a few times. The CDR3 protein is CASSESGDREYV. DNA of the CDR3: TGTGCCAGCAGTGAAAGTGGAGACAGAGAGTACGTC. The chain recombines TRBV2 with TRBJ2-7; D possibly corresponds to TRBD1 (5 bases). In germline, CDR1 is SNHLY, CDR2 FYNNEI. This CDR3 region has 12 residues. V was cut by 2 bases and J by 11 bases, with 13 bases left in between.

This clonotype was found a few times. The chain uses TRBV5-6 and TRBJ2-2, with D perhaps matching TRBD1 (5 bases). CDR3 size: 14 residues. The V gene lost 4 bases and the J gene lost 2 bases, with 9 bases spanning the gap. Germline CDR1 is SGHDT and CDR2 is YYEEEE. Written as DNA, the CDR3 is TGTGCCAGCAGCACGGACACTAACACCGGGGAGCTGTTTTTT. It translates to CASSTDTNTGELFF.

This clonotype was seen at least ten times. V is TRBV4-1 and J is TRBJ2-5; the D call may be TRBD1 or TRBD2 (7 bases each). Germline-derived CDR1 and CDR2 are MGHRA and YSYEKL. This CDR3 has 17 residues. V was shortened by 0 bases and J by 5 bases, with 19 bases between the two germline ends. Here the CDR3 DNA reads TGCGCCAGCAGCCAAGATGCCCCAGGGGGGGTTGGGGAGACCCAGTACTTC. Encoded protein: CASSQDAPGGVGETQYF.